The rows below give T cell receptor beta chains drawn from one sample of a study of blood T cells in healthy people across ages. One entry per CDR3 protein, called by TCRdb with MiXCR from the 5' RACE reads. The repertoire holds fewer than 900,000 distinct CDR3 sequences, with about 34% as singletons. Sequenced material: blood. These TCRs come from a man aged 18 to 29 in good health. Both conserved end residues are part of each CDR3. D genes are given only for firm matches. Clone size is stated in some rows and not others, as once, few, many or a class when expanded.

V: TRBV9
J: TRBJ2-3
D: NA
size: many
CDR3: CASSSPLAGTASTDTQYF
DNA: TGTGCCAGCAGCTCCCCACTCGCGGGGACAGCTAGCACAGATACGCAGTATTTT

V: TRBV29-1
J: TRBJ2-3
D: NA
size: many
CDR3: CSVAGSRDTDTQYF
DNA: TGCAGCGTTGCTGGTTCGAGAGACACAGATACGCAGTATTTT

V: TRBV7-2
J: TRBJ1-5
D: TRBD1
size: NA
CDR3: CASSIWTGINQPQHF
DNA: TGTGCCAGCAGCATTTGGACAGGGATCAATCAGCCCCAGCATTTT

V: TRBV25-1
J: TRBJ2-5
D: TRBD1
size: many
CDR3: CASSGAGTDPGETQYF
DNA: TGTGCCAGCAGCGGAGCCGGGACAGATCCTGGAGAGACCCAGTACTTC

V: TRBV24-1
J: TRBJ2-5
D: NA
size: NA
CDR3: CATSDGPRETQYF
DNA: TGTGCCACCAGTGATGGCCCCAGAGAGACCCAGTACTTC

V: TRBV6-6
J: TRBJ1-6
D: NA
size: many
CDR3: CASSEGEDSPLHF
DNA: TGTGCCAGCAGTGAGGGTGAGGATTCACCCCTCCACTTT

V: TRBV5-5
J: TRBJ2-1
D: NA
size: few
CDR3: CASSPITSIPEQFF
DNA: TGTGCCAGCAGCCCGATCACTAGCATCCCTGAGCAGTTCTTC

V: TRBV20-1
J: TRBJ1-2
D: TRBD1
size: few
CDR3: CSASSGQRYGYTF
DNA: TGCAGTGCTAGCTCGGGACAGCGGTATGGCTACACCTTC

V: TRBV24-1
J: TRBJ2-3
D: NA
size: NA
CDR3: CATREGGEADTQYF
DNA: TGTGCCACCAGGGAGGGAGGAGAGGCAGATACGCAGTATTTT

V: TRBV20-1
J: TRBJ2-1
D: NA
size: few
CDR3: CSASLGLNNEQFF
DNA: TGCAGTGCTAGTCTGGGTTTGAACAATGAGCAGTTCTTC

V: TRBV5-1
J: TRBJ1-2
D: TRBD1
size: NA
CDR3: CASSGDSVYGYTF
DNA: TGCGCCAGCAGTGGGGACAGCGTCTATGGCTACACCTTC

V: TRBV12-3/TRBV12-4
J: TRBJ2-1
D: TRBD1
size: many
CDR3: CASSLGRGPYNEQFF
DNA: TGTGCCAGCAGTTTAGGCAGGGGGCCCTACAATGAGCAGTTCTTC

V: TRBV20-1
J: TRBJ2-7
D: NA
size: NA
CDR3: CSLGSPRDFAYEQYF
DNA: TGCAGTCTGGGGTCTCCCCGGGACTTTGCCTACGAGCAGTACTTC

V: TRBV20-1
J: TRBJ1-1
D: NA
size: NA
CDR3: CSAGRGQQEAFF
DNA: TGCAGTGCCGGGAGGGGCCAACAAGAAGCTTTCTTT

V: TRBV12-3/TRBV12-4
J: TRBJ1-3
D: NA
size: NA
CDR3: CASTSGWSGNTIYF
DNA: TGTGCCAGCACCTCAGGGTGGTCTGGAAACACCATATATTTT

V: TRBV20-1
J: TRBJ2-3
D: TRBD2
size: NA
CDR3: CSAAVAGRAQYF
DNA: TGCAGTGCTGCCGTAGCGGGGAGGGCGCAGTATTTT

V: TRBV2
J: TRBJ2-1
D: NA
size: few
CDR3: CASRNEQFF
DNA: TGTGCCAGCAGGAATGAGCAGTTCTTC

V: TRBV7-9
J: TRBJ1-1
D: NA
size: NA
CDR3: CASSLSPKWGENTEAFF
DNA: TGTGCCAGCAGCTTATCCCCTAAATGGGGGGAGAACACTGAAGCTTTCTTT

V: TRBV11-2
J: TRBJ2-3
D: TRBD2
size: NA
CDR3: CASSSQPVGLAGSRDTQYF
DNA: TGTGCCAGCAGCTCCCAACCGGTCGGACTAGCGGGGTCCAGGGATACGCAGTATTTT

V: TRBV9
J: TRBJ2-1
D: TRBD2
size: NA
CDR3: CASSVGMGLAGVGSYDEQFF
DNA: TGTGCCAGCAGCGTAGGAATGGGACTAGCGGGAGTCGGGTCCTACGATGAGCAGTTCTTC

V: TRBV12-3/TRBV12-4
J: TRBJ2-3
D: TRBD2
size: many
CDR3: CASSFGGGGTDTQYF
DNA: TGCGCCAGCAGCTTCGGCGGCGGGGGTACAGATACGCAGTATTTT

V: TRBV12-3/TRBV12-4
J: TRBJ2-7
D: NA
size: NA
CDR3: CASARGGAVNEQYF
DNA: TGTGCCAGCGCTAGGGGGGGGGCTGTCAATGAGCAGTACTTC

V: TRBV7-6
J: TRBJ2-7
D: NA
size: NA
CDR3: CASSLSATGSAYEQYF
DNA: TGTGCCAGCAGCTTATCGGCTACAGGGTCAGCCTACGAGCAGTACTTC

V: TRBV29-1
J: TRBJ2-3
D: TRBD2
size: NA
CDR3: CSVPFSGGADTQYF
DNA: TGCAGCGTTCCCTTTAGCGGGGGGGCGGATACGCAGTATTTT

V: TRBV3-1
J: TRBJ1-5
D: NA
size: NA
CDR3: CASSQVWGNNQPQHF
DNA: TGTGCCAGCAGCCAAGTTTGGGGGAACAATCAGCCCCAGCATTTT

V: TRBV6-6
J: TRBJ2-1
D: NA
size: few
CDR3: CASSYPQGGVNEQFF
DNA: TGTGCCAGCAGTTACCCCCAGGGGGGGGTCAATGAGCAGTTCTTC

V: TRBV7-2
J: TRBJ1-4
D: NA
size: NA
CDR3: CASAPGTINEKLFF
DNA: TGTGCCAGCGCGCCCGGGACCATAAATGAAAAACTGTTTTTT

V: TRBV29-1
J: TRBJ2-1
D: NA
size: many
CDR3: CSVEEVYNEQFF
DNA: TGCAGCGTTGAAGAAGTCTACAATGAGCAGTTCTTC

V: TRBV6-1
J: TRBJ1-5
D: NA
size: NA
CDR3: CASSLIAPRTRSAPQHF
DNA: TGTGCCAGCAGCCTAATAGCCCCTAGGACGAGGAGTGCGCCCCAGCATTTT

V: TRBV12-3/TRBV12-4
J: TRBJ2-5
D: NA
size: NA
CDR3: CASRRGGVETQYF
DNA: TGTGCCAGCAGAAGGGGGGGGGTGGAGACCCAGTACTTC

V: TRBV4-2
J: TRBJ1-6
D: NA
size: NA
CDR3: CASSQNSYNSPPHF
DNA: TGTGCCAGCAGCCAGAACAGCTATAATTCACCCCCCCACTTT

V: TRBV4-1
J: TRBJ2-7
D: TRBD1
size: few
CDR3: CASSQDDRAHYEQYF
DNA: TGCGCCAGCAGCCAAGATGACAGGGCCCACTACGAGCAGTACTTC

V: TRBV9
J: TRBJ2-7
D: TRBD2
size: few
CDR3: CASSVGPHGRGDYEQYF
DNA: TGTGCCAGCAGCGTAGGACCCCACGGGCGGGGGGACTACGAGCAGTACTTC

V: TRBV20-1
J: TRBJ2-7
D: TRBD2
size: NA
CDR3: CSARALAGEYEQYF
DNA: TGCAGTGCTAGGGCCCTAGCGGGAGAGTACGAGCAGTACTTC

V: TRBV7-2
J: TRBJ1-1
D: NA
size: NA
CDR3: CASSAPGVGTEAFF
DNA: TGTGCCAGCAGCGCCCCCGGGGTAGGGACTGAAGCTTTCTTT

V: TRBV24-1
J: TRBJ2-1
D: NA
size: NA
CDR3: CATSDLDISNEQFF
DNA: TGTGCCACCAGTGATTTAGACATATCCAATGAGCAGTTCTTC

V: TRBV6-2/TRBV6-3
J: TRBJ2-7
D: TRBD1
size: few
CDR3: CASSHGGQVRREQYF
DNA: TGTGCCAGCAGCCATGGGGGACAGGTTCGTCGCGAGCAGTACTTC

V: TRBV11-2
J: TRBJ2-3
D: NA
size: many
CDR3: CASSLAALTSEANTDTQYF
DNA: TGTGCCAGCAGCTTAGCCGCGCTAACCTCAGAGGCTAACACAGATACGCAGTATTTT

V: TRBV29-1
J: TRBJ2-5
D: TRBD1
size: few
CDR3: CSVPGDSQETQYF
DNA: TGCAGCGTCCCCGGGGACAGCCAAGAGACCCAGTACTTC

V: TRBV6-2/TRBV6-3
J: TRBJ2-3
D: TRBD2
size: NA
CDR3: CATSDLAGFTDTQYF
DNA: TGTGCCACCTCCGATCTAGCGGGGTTCACAGATACGCAGTATTTT

V: TRBV12-3/TRBV12-4
J: TRBJ2-1
D: TRBD2
size: NA
CDR3: CASSLGRGGMNEQFF
DNA: TGTGCCAGCAGTTTAGGGCGGGGGGGCATGAATGAGCAGTTCTTC

V: TRBV25-1
J: TRBJ2-5
D: TRBD2
size: NA
CDR3: CASSESGGPNEQYF
DNA: TGTGCCAGCAGTGAAAGCGGGGGGCCTAATGAGCAGTACTTC

V: TRBV7-2
J: TRBJ2-7
D: TRBD2
size: few
CDR3: CASSLVVGEGNEQYF
DNA: TGTGCCAGCAGCTTAGTGGTGGGGGAGGGCAATGAGCAGTACTTC

V: TRBV4-2
J: TRBJ1-2
D: NA
size: many
CDR3: CASSQEYLGKGEDGYTF
DNA: TGTGCCAGCAGCCAAGAATACTTAGGGAAAGGGGAGGATGGCTACACCTTC

V: TRBV4-1
J: TRBJ2-5
D: TRBD2
size: few
CDR3: CASSPRLAGGETQYF
DNA: TGCGCCAGCAGCCCACGACTAGCGGGGGGGGAGACCCAGTACTTC

V: TRBV10-3
J: TRBJ2-7
D: NA
size: NA
CDR3: CAISAMDKSCEQYF
DNA: TGTGCCATCAGTGCTATGGACAAATCCTGCGAGCAGTACTTC

V: TRBV7-9
J: TRBJ1-1
D: NA
size: NA
CDR3: CASIERAGTEAFF
DNA: TGTGCCAGTATCGAAAGGGCGGGGACTGAAGCTTTCTTT

V: TRBV4-2
J: TRBJ2-3
D: TRBD2
size: NA
CDR3: CASSQGLAEDTQYF
DNA: TGTGCCAGCAGCCAAGGACTAGCGGAGGATACGCAGTATTTT

V: TRBV7-3
J: TRBJ2-6
D: NA
size: NA
CDR3: CARSLSLSGANVLTF
DNA: TGTGCCAGAAGCTTATCCCTTTCTGGGGCCAACGTCCTGACTTTC

V: TRBV5-1
J: TRBJ2-1
D: NA
size: NA
CDR3: CASSLAENNEQFF
DNA: TGCGCCAGCAGCTTAGCGGAGAACAATGAGCAGTTCTTC

V: TRBV7-8
J: TRBJ2-1
D: NA
size: NA
CDR3: CASSSSSSHNEQFF
DNA: TGTGCCAGCAGCTCCTCGAGCAGCCATAATGAGCAGTTCTTC

V: TRBV6-5
J: TRBJ2-7
D: TRBD2
size: few
CDR3: CASSYSISGGAYEQYF
DNA: TGTGCCAGCAGTTACTCGATTAGCGGGGGGGCGTACGAGCAGTACTTC

V: TRBV7-2
J: TRBJ1-4
D: NA
size: NA
CDR3: CASSPRHREKLFF
DNA: TGTGCCAGCAGCCCGCGACATCGAGAAAAACTGTTTTTT

V: TRBV4-1
J: TRBJ1-4
D: NA
size: many
CDR3: CASSQVGMGRGAKLFF
DNA: TGCGCCAGCAGCCAAGTAGGGATGGGCAGGGGAGCAAAACTGTTTTTT

V: TRBV6-6
J: TRBJ1-5
D: NA
size: NA
CDR3: CACSNQEGHPVNQPQHF
DNA: TGTGCCTGCAGTAACCAGGAGGGACACCCAGTAAATCAGCCCCAGCATTTT

V: TRBV4-2
J: TRBJ1-1
D: NA
size: NA
CDR3: CASSQDPRVNTEAFF
DNA: TGTGCCAGCAGCCAAGATCCTAGGGTGAACACTGAAGCTTTCTTT

V: TRBV12-3/TRBV12-4
J: TRBJ2-2
D: NA
size: NA
CDR3: CASQPAATGELFF
DNA: TGTGCCAGTCAACCTGCGGCCACCGGGGAGCTGTTTTTT

V: TRBV25-1
J: TRBJ2-1
D: TRBD2
size: NA
CDR3: CASSGAGGLYNEQFF
DNA: TGTGCCAGCAGTGGGGCGGGGGGACTATACAATGAGCAGTTCTTC

V: TRBV7-6
J: TRBJ1-1
D: NA
size: NA
CDR3: CASSEEWNTEAFF
DNA: TGTGCCAGCAGCGAGGAGTGGAACACTGAAGCTTTCTTT